The rows below give T cell receptor beta chains drawn from one sample of a study of shared clonotypes between healthy human individuals. Repertoires were generated with immunoSEQ multiplex PCR, while TCRdb's copy carries only in-frame clones and drops some. The table includes more than 900,000 clones, approximately 78% detected once. The sequenced sample was memory CD4+ T cells from PBMCs. Receptor source: a young man in good health. Some clones in this sample may be carry-over from other donors' samples. The CDR3 runs from the conserved cysteine through the conserved F or W. A D gene is named only where the DNA matches it firmly. Not all rows give a size; the values are once, few, many and, for expanded clones, a class.

.	TRBD2	16	TRBV2	TRBJ2-3	TGTGCCAGTGTTCGGAATGGACTAGCGGACACAGATACGCAGTATTTT	CASVRNGLADTDTQYF
few	TRBD1	13	TRBV9	TRBJ2-2	TGTGCCAGCAGCGGACAGGGGGCCGGGGAGCTGTTTTTT	CASSGQGAGELFF
.	.	14	TRBV5-6	TRBJ1-4	TGTGCCAGCAGCTTAGAGGGTTTTGATGAAAAACTGTTTTTT	CASSLEGFDEKLFF
.	TRBD1	15	TRBV5-1	TRBJ2-3	TGCGCCAGCAGCTTGCAGGGGGATGGCACAGATACGCAGTATTTT	CASSLQGDGTDTQYF
.	TRBD1	14	TRBV28	TRBJ1-5	TGTGCCAGCAGTTGGACAGGGCTCGATCAGCCCCAGCATTTT	CASSWTGLDQPQHF
.	.	12	TRBV6-1	TRBJ2-5	TGTGCCAGCAGTGAGGTATCGGAGACCCAGTACTTC	CASSEVSETQYF
.	.	16	TRBV9	TRBJ2-1	TGTGCCAGCAGCGGCTTTAGGGGTGTGGTGTTCGAAGAGCAGTTCTTC	CASSGFRGVVFEEQFF
once	.	12	TRBV30	TRBJ2-1	TGTGCCTGGGGGTCGGGGTACAATGAGCAGTTCTTC	CAWGSGYNEQFF
.	.	15	TRBV2	TRBJ1-1	TGTGCCAGCACCGCCCGGGGCAGGGCGGGGGCTGAAGCTTTCTTT	CASTARGRAGAEAFF
.	TRBD2	16	TRBV28	TRBJ2-3	TGTGCCAGCAGTTTATGGGGCGGGAGTAGCACAGATACGCAGTATTTT	CASSLWGGSSTDTQYF
few	TRBD2	17	TRBV9	TRBJ2-3	TGTGCCAGCAGCGTAGGTAGCGGGGCCAATACAGTGGATACGCAGTATTTT	CASSVGSGANTVDTQYF
.	.	15	TRBV2	TRBJ1-3	TGTGCCAGCAGTATAATGACAGACTCTGGAAACACCATATATTTT	CASSIMTDSGNTIYF
.	.	15	TRBV9	TRBJ2-7	TGTGCCAGCAGCGGTACAGGGGACTTCTCCTACGAGCAGTACTTC	CASSGTGDFSYEQYF
.	.	14	TRBV30	TRBJ1-1	TGTGCCTGGAGTGGTCGGGTCGAGCGGACTGAAGCTTTCTTT	CAWSGRVERTEAFF
once	.	19	TRBV28	TRBJ1-5	TGTGCCAGCAGTTTATTGTCGGTTTTCGGGACGGCAGATCGGAGGGCCCAGCATTTT	CASSLLSVFGTADRRAQHF
.	TRBD1	15	TRBV11-2	TRBJ2-5	TGTGCCAGCAGCAATGGACAGGGGGCGCGAGGGACCCAGTACTTC	CASSNGQGARGTQYF
.	TRBD2	16	TRBV6-6	TRBJ2-7	TGTGCCAGCAGTTACTCCGGGCGGGAGGGCCGGAACGAGCAGTACTTC	CASSYSGREGRNEQYF
.	TRBD2	17	TRBV5-1	TRBJ2-7	TGCGCCAGCAGCCGAAGCGGGGGACCGCGCGCCGTCTACGAGCAGTACTTC	CASSRSGGPRAVYEQYF
.	.	16	TRBV6-1	TRBJ2-7	TGTGCCAGCAGTGAACACAGGCCAGACGCTGGCCACGAGCAGTACTTC	CASSEHRPDAGHEQYF
.	.	15	TRBV7-8	TRBJ2-5	TGTGCCAGCAGCTTAGCCGGGGATCCCTTAGAGACCCAGTACTTC	CASSLAGDPLETQYF
.	TRBD1	16	TRBV5-6	TRBJ2-7	TGTGCCAGCAGCCCGGACAGGGGCTTGAGCTCCTACGAGCAGTACTTC	CASSPDRGLSSYEQYF
many	.	12	TRBV6-5	TRBJ1-4	TGTGCCAGCGGTGTGAGGCGTGAAAAACTGTTTTTT	CASGVRREKLFF
.	.	14	TRBV14	TRBJ2-5	TGTGCCAGCAGCCCGAACAGGGTGGAAGAGACCCAGTACTTC	CASSPNRVEETQYF
.	.	15	TRBV18	TRBJ1-1	TGTGCCAGCTCACCAGGGTATAACAGGAACACTGAAGCTTTCTTT	CASSPGYNRNTEAFF
.	TRBD1	14	TRBV6-4	TRBJ1-2	TGTGCCAGCAACCCCGGGACAGGGGGCCGAGGCTACACCTTC	CASNPGTGGRGYTF
.	.	14	TRBV6-1	TRBJ2-5	TGTGCCAGCAGTGCCACCGGATCGCAAGAGACCCAGTACTTC	CASSATGSQETQYF
.	TRBD2	14	TRBV28	TRBJ2-3	TGTGCCAGCAGTGGGGGACTAGCGACAGATACGCAGTATTTT	CASSGGLATDTQYF
.	.	14	TRBV5-1	TRBJ2-7	TGCGCCAGCAGCCCGGGACTGGATACCTACGAGCAGTACTTC	CASSPGLDTYEQYF
.	.	13	TRBV18	TRBJ1-4	TGTGCCAGCTCGGCGCATTTTAATGAAAAACTGTTTTTT	CASSAHFNEKLFF
.	.	12	TRBV12-5	TRBJ2-1	TGTGCTAGTGGGGGACAACGGGGTGAGCAGTTCTTC	CASGGQRGEQFF
.	TRBD1	15	TRBV25-1	TRBJ1-4	TGTGCCAGCAAAGATGACAGGGAAGGGAGTGAAAAACTGTTTTTT	CASKDDREGSEKLFF